The present entry profiles one T cell receptor beta chain with its context. The entry originates in a study of OX40 agonist ivuxolimab in advanced cancers. Generated by immunoSEQ multiplex PCR, the TCRdb table keeps only in-frame clones and is missing some. The data hold about 49,000 clones, with 80% to 90% observed a single time. Blood got drawn at baseline, again on cycle 4 day 1, and then on cycle 7 day 1. From germline, CDR1 is KGHSH and CDR2 LQKENI. This CDR3 contains 14 residues. The V and J ends lost 8 bases and 0 bases, in that order; junction bases with no gene match: 5. The chain recombines TRBV18 with TRBJ1-1; 8 bases fit TRBD1. The source is an adult with an advanced solid tumor such as melanoma, head and neck, liver or kidney cancer. Sequences were derived from CD4+ or CD8+ T cells sorted from blood, sampled in a trial of the OX40 agonist ivuxolimab. For the CDR3, the DNA is TGTGCCAGCAAGGGACAGGCCTTGAACACTGAAGCTTTCTTT. This translates into CASKGQALNTEAFF.